The 9 T cell receptor beta chains presented below share a single source sample, sequenced in a study of blood T cell repertoires in COVID-19. The data were produced by immunoSEQ multiplex PCR, yet TCRdb's version contains in-frame clones alone and is incomplete. The repertoire consists of about 220,000 clones, with 82% occurring once and the leading ten covering about 4.8%. Input material: peripheral blood. The source is a woman in her seventies with COVID-19, enrolled during active disease.

This chain joins TRBV4-1 and TRBJ1-1; 9 nucleotides align to TRBD1. The trim removed 1 base at V and 5 bases at J, leaving 8 bases unmatched. CDR1 MGHRA and CDR2 YSYEKL come from the germline V gene. This CDR3 has 16 amino acids. CDR3 nucleotides: TGCGCCAGCAGCCAAGGCCCGGGACAGGGTAGGACTGAAGCTTTCTTT. Translation gives CASSQGPGQGRTEAFF.

The chain is built from TRBV7-8 and TRBJ2-6; TRBD1 matches at 7 bases. This CDR3 is built from 18 residues. The V segment lost 5 bases and the J segment 0 bases; nucleotides outside the gene matches: 10. Per germline, CDR1 SGHVS and CDR2 FQNEAQ. In DNA form, the CDR3 reads TGTGCCAGCAGCACGAGGGGACAGCGAACCTCTGGGGCCAACGTCCTGACTTTC. The encoded protein is CASSTRGQRTSGANVLTF.

The V and J genes are TRBV5-4 and TRBJ2-1; TRBD2 matches at 9 bases. V was clipped by 4 bases and J by 6 bases; unmatched bases: 11. Germline assignment: CDR1 SGHNT and CDR2 YYREEE (reference sequence). The CDR3 has 16 residues. The CDR3: CASSPRVGTSFNEQFF. CDR3 bases: TGTGCCAGCAGCCCCAGGGTCGGGACTAGCTTCAATGAGCAGTTCTTC.

The chain is built from TRBV11-3 and TRBJ2-5, with TRBD1 matching 8 bases. The CDR3 totals 14 residues. The ends lost 5 bases at V and 4 bases at J; junction bases unmatched: 6. Per germline, CDR1 SGHNT and CDR2 YENEEA. DNA of the CDR3: TGTGCCAGCAGCCGAGGCCAGGGGGCAGAGACCCAGTACTTC. As protein: CASSRGQGAETQYF.

V gene TRBV13 combines with J gene TRBJ1-3; 7 bases map to TRBD1. Germline assignment: CDR1 PRHDT and CDR2 FYEKMQ (reference sequence). V gave up 0 bases and J gave up 4 bases; unmatched junction bases: 6. The CDR3 consists of 16 residues. The CDR3, as DNA: TGTGCCAGCAGCTTAGGCTTCAACAGGGGAGGAAACACCATATATTTT. This gives the protein CASSLGFNRGGNTIYF.

The chain uses TRBV11-2 and TRBJ2-1; tentatively, D is TRBD2 (6 bases). Per germline, CDR1 SGHAT and CDR2 FQNNGV. V lost 3 bases and J 15 bases, leaving 12 bases between the germline ends. The CDR3 runs to 11 residues. The CDR3 bases are TGTGCCAGCAGCTTTGGGAGGATGCGGTTCTTC. Translating gives CASSFGRMRFF.

The chain couples TRBV7-7 to TRBJ1-3; TRBD1 matches 10 bases. Looked up from germline, CDR1 is SSHAT and CDR2 is FNYEAQ (reference sequence). This CDR3 has 13 residues. Trimming at V came to 5 bases and at J to 7 bases, leaving 2 bases not matched to a gene. CDR3 DNA sequence: TGTGCCAGCAGCCCGGGACAGGGGAACACCATATATTTT. Its protein is CASSPGQGNTIYF.

The chain combines TRBV28 with TRBJ2-3; the D gene is possibly TRBD2 (6 bases). Germline V gives CDR1 MDHEN, CDR2 SYDVKM. The CDR3 covers 16 residues. V shed 3 bases and J shed 2 bases, with 15 bases lying between them. The CDR3: CASSFSLGTHTDTQYF. As DNA, the CDR3 is TGTGCCAGCAGTTTCTCTCTAGGGACTCACACAGATACGCAGTATTTT.

The rearrangement links TRBV18 to TRBJ1-5, with D uncertain. The CDR3 is 14 residues long. Germline lookup yields CDR1 KGHSH and CDR2 LQKENI. The V and J ends lost 3 bases and 3 bases respectively, with 9 bases between them. The CDR3 loop is CASSPSGDNQPQHF. The CDR3 DNA reads as TGTGCCAGCTCACCCTCCGGTGACAATCAGCCCCAGCATTTT.